Shown below are 30 T cell receptor beta chains from a single sample sequenced in a study of blood T cell repertoires in COVID-19. The repertoire was sequenced with immunoSEQ multiplex PCR; TCRdb's copy has only in-frame clones and lacks some. The sample consists of 95,000 to 110,000 clones, roughly 82% of them appearing once. Sequencing input: peripheral blood. These receptor sequences come from a man between 60 and 75 years old with acute or convalescent COVID-19.

This chain uses TRBV7-9 with TRBJ2-5, with 7 nucleotides matching TRBD2. This CDR3 is built from 14 residues. Germline V CDR1 and CDR2: SEHNR, FQNEAQ (reference sequence). The V and J ends lost 6 bases and 5 bases, in that order; junction bases with no gene match: 9. The CDR3 DNA reads as TGTGCCAGCAGGTTGGGGGAGGGCCTCGAGACCCAGTACTTC. It codes for CASRLGEGLETQYF.

With respect to this clone: A junction boundary mismatches the germline segment, possibly from a read error. The genes are TRBV7-7 and TRBJ2-3; TRBD2 matches 7 bases. The germline V gene has CDR1 SSHAT and CDR2 FNYEAQ (reference sequence). The CDR3 is 17 amino acids. CDR3 region: CASSLFGGSLSTDTQYF. In DNA, the CDR3 is TGTGCTAGCAGCCTCTTCGGCGGGAGCCTTAGCACAGATACGCAGTATTTT.

The chain recombines TRBV10-2 with TRBJ1-4; TRBD1 agrees at 12 bases. Germline assignment: CDR1 WSHSY and CDR2 SAAADI. The CDR3 runs 17 residues. The ends lost 5 bases at V and 7 bases at J; junction bases unmatched: 11. CDR3 in DNA: TGCGCCAGCAGTCAGGGGACAGGGGGCGCCGCCAGTGAAAAACTGTTTTTT. Translated: CASSQGTGGAASEKLFF.

There are many counts of this clone. The chain employs TRBV18 and TRBJ1-5, with TRBD1 matching 8 bases. Germline V gene data show CDR1 as KGHSH and CDR2 as LQKENI. V lost 5 bases, J lost 1 base, and 13 bases stayed unmatched. The CDR3 totals 18 residues. CDR3 loop: CASSSGTGRLVSNQPQHF. The CDR3 DNA sequence: TGTGCCAGCTCATCCGGGACAGGCCGCCTGGTGAGCAATCAGCCCCAGCATTTT.

This chain uses TRBV20-1 with TRBJ2-3; TRBD1 might be the D (5 bases). V lost 3 bases, J lost 4 bases, and 11 bases lay in between. In germline, CDR1 is DFQATT, CDR2 SNEGSKA (reference sequence). The CDR3 has 13 residues. The CDR3 sequence is CSASPQVADTQYF. DNA of the CDR3: TGCAGTGCTAGTCCACAGGTTGCAGATACGCAGTATTTT.

The V call is TRBV20-1, the J call TRBJ2-1; the D gene is possibly TRBD1 (6 bases). In germline, CDR1 is DFQATT, CDR2 SNEGSKA (reference sequence). The CDR3 totals 11 residues. V lost 3 bases and J 15 bases, leaving 15 bases between the germline ends. Written as DNA, the CDR3 is TGCAGTGCTAGCCAAAACAGGGACCCGTTCTTC. Amino acid sequence: CSASQNRDPFF.

The chain couples TRBV3-1 (or the pseudogene TRBV3-2) to TRBJ2-5, with D possibly matching TRBD2 (6 bases). V lost 5 bases and J lost 4, with 14 bases in between. The CDR3 sequence is 14 residues long. Germline V gene data show CDR1 as LGHDT and CDR2 as YNNKEL (reference sequence). CDR3 protein: CASSFGTGGETQYF. For the CDR3, the DNA is TGTGCCAGCAGCTTCGGGACCGGGGGAGAGACCCAGTACTTC.

The chain employs TRBV15 and TRBJ2-2, with 9 bases aligning to TRBD2. The CDR3 is made up of 15 amino acids. The germline gives CDR1 LNHNV, CDR2 YYDKDF (reference sequence). After removal of 3 bases from V and 7 bases from J, the junction contained 6 bases not matched to a gene. CDR3 amino acids: CATSRAGGPSGELFF. In nucleotides, the CDR3 is TGTGCCACCAGCAGGGCGGGAGGGCCCAGCGGGGAGCTGTTTTTT.

The chain combines TRBV3-1 (or the pseudogene TRBV3-2) with TRBJ1-5, with 8 bases lining up with TRBD1. The CDR3 spans 15 residues. Germline V gene data show CDR1 as LGHDT and CDR2 as YNNKEL (reference sequence). J gave up 3 bases and V 2 bases, and 3 bases lay outside the gene matches. Here the CDR3 reads CASSQMTGANQPQHF. The CDR3 nucleotides are TGTGCCAGCAGCCAAATGACAGGGGCCAATCAGCCCCAGCATTTT.

This clone showed up just a few times. V is TRBV2 and J is TRBJ2-7; 12 bases align to TRBD2. V shed 7 bases and J 4 bases; nucleotides not matched to a gene: 14. This CDR3 comprises 17 residues. CDR1 SNHLY and CDR2 FYNNEI come from the germline V gene. The CDR3: CASNRGLAGTSGYEQYF. The CDR3 DNA reads as TGTGCCAGCAACCGGGGACTAGCGGGTACTTCGGGGTACGAGCAGTACTTC.

Only a few counts were recorded for this clone. The chain couples TRBV5-4 to TRBJ2-2; TRBD2 aligns across 10 bases. The J segment lost 7 bases and the V segment lost 0 bases, leaving 0 bases of the junction unmatched. Germline-derived CDR1 and CDR2 are SGHNT and YYREEE (reference sequence). The CDR3 runs to 14 residues. DNA of the CDR3: TGTGCCAGCAGCTTGGCTAGCGGGAGCGGGGAGCTGTTTTTT. It is translated as CASSLASGSGELFF.

This sequence joins TRBV4-1 and TRBJ1-5; TRBD1 aligns across 10 bases. CDR1 and CDR2 from the germline V gene are MGHRA and YSYEKL. Trimming cost V 0 bases and J 5 bases; bases outside gene matches: 4. The CDR3 length is 16 residues. CDR3 bases: TGCGCCAGCAGCCAAGATGACAGGGGGCTATATCAGCCCCAGCATTTT. Protein: CASSQDDRGLYQPQHF.

This chain connects TRBV24-1 to TRBJ2-1, with TRBD1 matching 7 bases. CDR1 is KGHDR, CDR2 SFDVKD, per germline. There are 15 residues in the CDR3. V was pared by 9 bases and J by 3 bases, with 10 bases of the junction left unmatched. The CDR3 sequence is CATQMTGIDYNEQFF. The CDR3 DNA follows: TGTGCCACCCAGATGACAGGGATTGACTACAATGAGCAGTTCTTC.

The V gene is TRBV4-1, the J gene TRBJ2-7, with a possible D match to TRBD2 (6 bases). Germline V gene data show CDR1 as MGHRA and CDR2 as YSYEKL. With 5 bases removed from V and 3 bases from J, the gap between germline ends came to 14 bases. The CDR3 consists of 14 residues. CDR3 sequence: CASSLGLRSYEQYF. CDR3 in DNA: TGCGCCAGCAGCTTGGGACTGCGAAGCTACGAGCAGTACTTC.

The chain has TRBV2 and TRBJ1-1, with a possible D match to TRBD1 (5 bases). The germline gives CDR1 SNHLY, CDR2 FYNNEI. This CDR3 spans 12 amino acids. V was clipped by 3 bases and J by 12 bases, with 14 bases between them. This CDR3 is CASSERTRLTFF. The CDR3 DNA follows: TGTGCCAGCAGTGAGAGGACACGGTTAACTTTCTTT.

V is TRBV29-1 and J is TRBJ1-4; 9 nucleotides align to TRBD1. CDR1 and CDR2 from the germline V gene are SQVTM and ANQGSEA. V lost 8 bases and J lost 7; bases outside the gene matches: 8. The CDR3 totals 13 residues. CDR3: CSPRDREGEKLFF. Here the CDR3 DNA reads TGCAGCCCCCGGGACAGGGAGGGTGAAAAACTGTTTTTT.

This clone occurred once. The chain recombines TRBV27 with TRBJ2-5; D call uncertain. Germline loops: CDR1 MNHEY, CDR2 SMNVEV (reference sequence). Trimming took off 4 bases at V and 7 bases at J, with 19 bases between the two ends. The CDR3 covers 15 residues. The CDR3 DNA reads TGTGCCAGCAGTTCCACAGAAACAAGAGAGTGGACCCAGTACTTC. Translating it yields CASSSTETREWTQYF.

This clone has only one observation. The gene calls are TRBV9 and TRBJ2-2; 10 bases fit TRBD2. Germline V gene lookup returns CDR1 SGDLS and CDR2 YYNGEE. The V gene end was trimmed by 5 bases and the J gene end by 5 bases; junction bases not matched to a gene: 6. The CDR3 has 15 amino acids. The CDR3 is CASSPSGRATGELFF. The CDR3 nucleotides read TGTGCCAGCAGTCCTAGCGGGAGAGCAACCGGGGAGCTGTTTTTT.

This chain connects TRBV29-1 to TRBJ1-1; 9 bases line up with TRBD1. This CDR3 has 12 amino acids. V shed 4 bases, J shed 6 bases, and the junction held 3 bases outside the gene matches. Per the germline V gene, CDR1 is SQVTM and CDR2 is ANQGSEA. The CDR3 DNA reads as TGCAGCGTTGTTGGGGACAGGGCTGAAGCTTTCTTT. It is translated as CSVVGDRAEAFF.

This chain uses TRBV14 with TRBJ1-2; weak D call: TRBD1 (5 bases). Deletions cut 3 bases from V and 0 bases from J, with 8 bases between. The CDR3 has 14 residues. The germline V gene has CDR1 SGHDN and CDR2 FVKESK. The DNA for the CDR3 is TGTGCCAGCAGCCACGACAGACCTAACTATGGCTACACCTTC. Its protein is CASSHDRPNYGYTF.

The chain combines TRBV9 with TRBJ1-6; possibly TRBD1 for D (5 bases). Germline-derived CDR1 and CDR2 are SGDLS and YYNGEE. The CDR3 runs to 16 residues. Trimming pared 0 bases from V and 8 bases from J, leaving 15 bases between. CDR3 protein: CASSVGRGRQDSPLHF. As DNA, the CDR3 is TGTGCCAGCAGCGTAGGGAGGGGCAGGCAAGATTCACCCCTCCACTTT.

The chain joins TRBV28 to TRBJ1-3; D not certain. The ends were cut back, 3 bases at V and 4 bases at J, with 4 bases in the middle. In germline, CDR1 is MDHEN, CDR2 SYDVKM. This CDR3 has 12 amino acids. The CDR3 loop reads CASSFRGNTIYF. DNA of the CDR3: TGTGCCAGCAGTTTTCGGGGAAACACCATATATTTT. Looking up the rest from reference TRBV28 and TRBJ1-3 gives the full variable domain: DVKVTQSSRYLVKRTGEKVFLECVQDMDHENMFWYRQDPGLGLRLIYFSYDVKMKEKGDIPEGYSVSREKKERFSLILESASTNQTSMYLCASSFRGNTIYFGEGSWLTVV.

V gene TRBV11-2 combines with J gene TRBJ2-1; 8 bases match TRBD2. The germline V gene has CDR1 SGHAT and CDR2 FQNNGV. V trimming: 5 bases; J trimming: 7 bases; junction bases outside the gene matches: 10. The CDR3 length is 15 residues. The CDR3 reads CASSPFLTSENEQFF. For the CDR3, the DNA is TGTGCCAGCAGCCCCTTTTTGACTAGCGAGAATGAGCAGTTCTTC.

This clone was observed once. V and J are TRBV4-1 and TRBJ1-2; no firm D call. V was clipped by 2 bases and J by 2 bases, with 9 bases between them. The CDR3 contains 14 residues. Germline lookup yields CDR1 MGHRA and CDR2 YSYEKL. CDR3 nucleotide sequence: TGCGCCAGCAGCCAATTCGGACTGAACTATGGCTACACCTTC. This encodes CASSQFGLNYGYTF.

The CDR3 DNA reads TGTGCCAGCAGAGGGGGGGGACAGGTCGGCAATCAGCCCCAGCATTTT. Amino acids: CASRGGGQVGNQPQHF. The chain employs TRBV27 and TRBJ1-5; the match to TRBD1 covers 8 bases. CDR3 length equals 16 residues. V shed 6 bases and J 2 bases; nucleotides not matched to a gene: 9. Germline assignment: CDR1 MNHEY and CDR2 SMNVEV (reference sequence).

The chain carries TRBV5-4 and TRBJ2-2; 12 nucleotides align to TRBD2. Germline-derived CDR1 and CDR2 are SGHNT and YYREEE (reference sequence). CDR3 length equals 19 residues. The V and J ends lost 2 bases and 4 bases, in that order; junction bases with no gene match: 12. The CDR3 is CASSFSGLAGGPSTGELFF. The CDR3 DNA sequence: TGTGCCAGCAGCTTTTCAGGGCTAGCGGGAGGGCCCAGCACCGGGGAGCTGTTTTTT.

The chain joins TRBV9 to TRBJ1-5; D possibly corresponds to TRBD1 (5 bases). Trimming removed 3 bases at V and 2 bases at J, with 9 bases between. The CDR3 is 14 residues long. Looked up from germline, CDR1 is SGDLS and CDR2 is YYNGEE. DNA for the CDR3: TGTGCCAGCAGCGGGCTAGGGGGCAATCAGCCCCAGCATTTT. Amino acids: CASSGLGGNQPQHF.

The rearrangement uses TRBV30 and TRBJ2-1, with a tentative D call TRBD2 (6 bases). V dropped 0 bases and J dropped 9 bases, with 12 bases sitting between them. Germline V lookup: CDR1 GTSNPN, CDR2 SVGIG (reference sequence). This CDR3 contains 13 residues. CDR3 DNA sequence: TGTGCCTGGAGTGTAGGGACTTCGGGTGAGCAGTTCTTC. Its translation is CAWSVGTSGEQFF.

V usage is TRBV19 and J usage is TRBJ2-3, with D hard to call. The germline V gene encodes CDR1 LNHDA and CDR2 SQIVND (reference sequence). V lost 5 bases to trimming and J lost 3 bases, with 9 bases between them. CDR3 length: 13 amino acids. CDR3 in amino acids: CASSPDWTDTQYF. The CDR3 coding sequence is TGTGCCAGTAGTCCAGACTGGACAGATACGCAGTATTTT.

The rearrangement joins TRBV5-6 to TRBJ1-5; possibly TRBD1 for D (6 bases). The V end was cut by 1 base, the J end by 0 bases, with 14 bases between. Germline V gives CDR1 SGHDT, CDR2 YYEEEE. CDR3 length: 17 amino acids. The CDR3 region has the DNA TGTGCCAGCAGCTTGTGGGGGCACATTTATAGCAATCAGCCCCAGCATTTT. As protein: CASSLWGHIYSNQPQHF. The variable domain in full, completed from reference TRBV5-6 and TRBJ1-5, reads DAGVTQSPTHLIKTRGQQVTLRCSPKSGHDTVSWYQQALGQGPQFIFQYYEEEERQRGNFPDRFSGHQFPNYSSELNVNALLLGDSALYLCASSLWGHIYSNQPQHFGDGTRLSIL.